The source of this T cell receptor beta chain is a study of T cell changes during pregnancy in multiple sclerosis. Looked up from germline, CDR1 is SEHNR and CDR2 is FQNEAQ (reference sequence). V trimming: 4 bases; J trimming: 6 bases; junction bases outside the gene matches: 8. The CDR3 consists of 15 residues. Here immunoSEQ multiplex PCR was the method, and the copy in TCRdb shows in-frame clones only, minus some. The table has tens of thousands of clones, about 89% seen once; the top ten hold around 0.51%. This chain links TRBV7-9 with TRBJ1-1; 10 nucleotides line up with TRBD1. The sequenced sample was CD4+ T cells from peripheral blood mononuclear cells, obtained in the first trimester of pregnancy. This clonotype originated in a female donor with multiple sclerosis, enrolled in a pregnancy study. The CDR3 protein is CASSSDRGSRSEAFF. The CDR3 coding sequence is TGTGCCAGCAGCTCGGACAGGGGGTCTCGTTCTGAAGCTTTCTTT.